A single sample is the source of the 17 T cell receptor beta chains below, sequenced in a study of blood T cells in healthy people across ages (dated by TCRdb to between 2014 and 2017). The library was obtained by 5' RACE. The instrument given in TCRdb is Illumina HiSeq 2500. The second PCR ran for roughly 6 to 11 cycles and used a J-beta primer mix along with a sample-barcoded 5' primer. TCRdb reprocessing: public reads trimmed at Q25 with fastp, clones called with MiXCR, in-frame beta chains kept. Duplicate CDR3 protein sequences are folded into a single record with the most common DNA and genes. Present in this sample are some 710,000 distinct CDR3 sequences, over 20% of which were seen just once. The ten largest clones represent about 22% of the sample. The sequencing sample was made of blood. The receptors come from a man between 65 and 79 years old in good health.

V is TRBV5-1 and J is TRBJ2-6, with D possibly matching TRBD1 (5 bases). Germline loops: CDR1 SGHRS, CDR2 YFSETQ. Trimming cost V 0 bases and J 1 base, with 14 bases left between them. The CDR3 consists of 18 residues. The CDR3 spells CASSLAPAGNSGANVLTF. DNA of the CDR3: TGCGCCAGCAGCTTGGCCCCGGCAGGGAATTCTGGGGCCAACGTCCTGACTTTC.

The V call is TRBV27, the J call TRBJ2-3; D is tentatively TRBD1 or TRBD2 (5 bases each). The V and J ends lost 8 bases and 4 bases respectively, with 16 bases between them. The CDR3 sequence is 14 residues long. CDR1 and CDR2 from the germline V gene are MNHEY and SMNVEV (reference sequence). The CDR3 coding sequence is TGTGCCAGCGGGGGTTCCCTTCGTGCAGATACGCAGTATTTT. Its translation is CASGGSLRADTQYF.

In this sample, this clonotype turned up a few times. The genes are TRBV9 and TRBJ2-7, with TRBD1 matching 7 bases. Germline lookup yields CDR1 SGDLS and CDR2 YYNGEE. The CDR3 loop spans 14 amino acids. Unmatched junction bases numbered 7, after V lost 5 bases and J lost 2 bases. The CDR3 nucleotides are TGTGCCAGCAGGCCCGGACAGGTCCCCTACGAGCAGTACTTC. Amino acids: CASRPGQVPYEQYF.

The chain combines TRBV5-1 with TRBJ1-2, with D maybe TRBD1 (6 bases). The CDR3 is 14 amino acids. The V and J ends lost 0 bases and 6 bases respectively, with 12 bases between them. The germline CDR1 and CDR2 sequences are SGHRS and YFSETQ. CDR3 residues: CASSLERGDHGYTF. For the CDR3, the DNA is TGCGCCAGCAGCTTGGAGAGGGGGGACCATGGCTACACCTTC.

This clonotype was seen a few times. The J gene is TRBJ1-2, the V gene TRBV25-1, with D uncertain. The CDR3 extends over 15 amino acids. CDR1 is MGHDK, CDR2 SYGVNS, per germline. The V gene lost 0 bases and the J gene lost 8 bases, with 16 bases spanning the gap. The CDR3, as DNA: TGTGCCAGCAGTGAATATACTGGCCATGTAGAAGGCTACACCTTC. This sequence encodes CASSEYTGHVEGYTF.

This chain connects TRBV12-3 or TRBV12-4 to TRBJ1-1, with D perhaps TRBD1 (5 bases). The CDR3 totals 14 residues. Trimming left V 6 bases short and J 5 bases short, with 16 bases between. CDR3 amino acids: CASRLGGGKTEAFF. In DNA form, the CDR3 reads TGTGCCAGCAGACTGGGCGGGGGGAAGACTGAAGCTTTCTTT.

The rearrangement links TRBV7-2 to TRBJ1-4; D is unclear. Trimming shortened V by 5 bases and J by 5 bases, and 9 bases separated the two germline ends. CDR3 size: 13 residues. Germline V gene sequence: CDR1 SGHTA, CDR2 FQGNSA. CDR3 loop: CASSRSQNEKLFF. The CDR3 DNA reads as TGTGCCAGCAGCCGGTCCCAGAATGAAAAACTGTTTTTT.

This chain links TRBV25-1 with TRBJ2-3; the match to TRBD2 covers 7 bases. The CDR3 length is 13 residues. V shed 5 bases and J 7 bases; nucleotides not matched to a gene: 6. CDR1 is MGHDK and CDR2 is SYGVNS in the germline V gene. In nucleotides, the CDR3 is TGTGCCAGCAGTCCTGCCGGGACTAATACGCAGTATTTT. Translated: CASSPAGTNTQYF.

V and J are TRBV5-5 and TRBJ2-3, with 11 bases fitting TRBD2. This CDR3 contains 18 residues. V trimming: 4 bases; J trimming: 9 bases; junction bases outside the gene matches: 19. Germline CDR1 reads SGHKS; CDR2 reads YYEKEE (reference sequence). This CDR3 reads CASSPVVAGGFLEATQYF. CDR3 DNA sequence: TGTGCCAGCAGCCCGGTAGTAGCGGGAGGGTTTCTTGAGGCGACGCAGTATTTT.

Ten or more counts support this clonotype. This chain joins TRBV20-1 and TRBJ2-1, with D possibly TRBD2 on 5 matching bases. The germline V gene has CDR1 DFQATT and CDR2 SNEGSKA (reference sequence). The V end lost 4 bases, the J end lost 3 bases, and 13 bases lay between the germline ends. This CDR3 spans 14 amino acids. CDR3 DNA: TGCAGTGCTACGACTATCGACGTCTACAATGAGCAGTTCTTC. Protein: CSATTIDVYNEQFF.

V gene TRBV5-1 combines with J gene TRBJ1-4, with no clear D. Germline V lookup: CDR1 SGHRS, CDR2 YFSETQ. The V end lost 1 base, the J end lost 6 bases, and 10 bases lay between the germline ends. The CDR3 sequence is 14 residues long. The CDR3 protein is CASSLRSSDEKLFF. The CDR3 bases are TGCGCCAGCAGCTTGCGGAGTAGCGATGAAAAACTGTTTTTT.

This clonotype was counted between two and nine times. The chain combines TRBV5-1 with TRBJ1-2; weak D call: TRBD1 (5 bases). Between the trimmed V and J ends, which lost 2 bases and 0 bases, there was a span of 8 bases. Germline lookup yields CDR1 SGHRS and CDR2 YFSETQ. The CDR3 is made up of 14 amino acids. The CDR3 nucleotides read TGCGCCAGCAGCTTCCGGGGCACTAACTATGGCTACACCTTC. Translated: CASSFRGTNYGYTF.

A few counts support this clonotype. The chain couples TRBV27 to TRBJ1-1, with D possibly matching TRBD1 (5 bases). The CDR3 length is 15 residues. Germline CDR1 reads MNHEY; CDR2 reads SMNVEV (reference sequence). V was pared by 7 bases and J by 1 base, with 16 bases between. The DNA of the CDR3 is TGTGCCAGCAAGGCCCCGGGACGGGGGAACACTGAAGCTTTCTTT. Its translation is CASKAPGRGNTEAFF.

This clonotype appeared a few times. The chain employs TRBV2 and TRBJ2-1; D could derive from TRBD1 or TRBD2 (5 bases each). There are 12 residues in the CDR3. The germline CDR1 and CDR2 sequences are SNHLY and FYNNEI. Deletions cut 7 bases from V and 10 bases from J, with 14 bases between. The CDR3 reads CASMGPGVEQFF. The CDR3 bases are TGTGCCAGCATGGGACCCGGCGTAGAGCAGTTCTTC.

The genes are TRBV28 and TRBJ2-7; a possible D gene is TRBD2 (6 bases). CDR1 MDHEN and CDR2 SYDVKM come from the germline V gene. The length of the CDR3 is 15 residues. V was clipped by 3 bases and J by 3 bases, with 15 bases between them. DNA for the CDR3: TGTGCCAGCAGTTTGGCGGGGTCTGAAAACTACGAGCAGTACTTC. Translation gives CASSLAGSENYEQYF.

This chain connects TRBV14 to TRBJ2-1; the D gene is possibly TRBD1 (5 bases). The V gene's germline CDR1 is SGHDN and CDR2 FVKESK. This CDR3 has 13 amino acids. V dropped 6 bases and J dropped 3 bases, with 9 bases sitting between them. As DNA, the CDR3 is TGTGCCAGCAGTAAGCAGGGCTACAATGAGCAGTTCTTC. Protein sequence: CASSKQGYNEQFF.

CDR3 protein: CSVTQGEGYGYTF. The CDR3 bases are TGCAGCGTGACACAGGGCGAAGGCTATGGCTACACCTTC. V usage is TRBV29-1 and J usage is TRBJ1-2; perhaps TRBD1 as D (6 bases). V was clipped by 6 bases and J by 4 bases, with 15 bases between them. Germline assignment: CDR1 SQVTM and CDR2 ANQGSEA. The CDR3 spans 13 residues. Combining the CDR3 with reference TRBV29-1 and TRBJ1-2 gives the whole variable domain SAVISQKPSRDICQRGTSLTIQCQVDSQVTMMFWYRQQPGQSLTLIATANQGSEATYESGFVIDKFPISRPNLTFSTLTVSNMSPEDSSIYLCSVTQGEGYGYTFGSGTRLTVV.